The 23 T cell receptor beta chains in this list originate from one sample, sequenced in a study of shared clonotypes between healthy human individuals. Sequencing was performed with immunoSEQ multiplex PCR; in TCRdb, only in-frame clones are kept and a portion is missing. The sample includes over a million clones, roughly 96% seen only once; the top ten take 0.95% to 1.5%. The sequenced sample was naive CD4+ T cells sorted from blood. Subset reported: CD45RA+ positively selected. These receptors were taken from a man aged 25-40 years in good health.

V is TRBV7-2 and J is TRBJ1-1; no firm D call. The length of the CDR3 is 13 residues. Germline CDR1 and CDR2: SGHTA and FQGNSA. V lost 5 bases and J 3 bases, leaving 10 bases between the germline ends. CDR3 bases: TGTGCCAGCAGCCCCAGTGGGTACACTGAAGCTTTCTTT. It translates to CASSPSGYTEAFF.

The CDR3 DNA sequence: TGTGCCAGCAGCCCCCGGGGTTCGACAGATACGCAGTATTTT. It encodes CASSPRGSTDTQYF. This chain links TRBV6-6 with TRBJ2-3, with D possibly being TRBD2 (5 bases). The CDR3 consists of 14 residues. V shed 6 bases and J shed 3 bases, with 13 bases lying between them. Germline CDR1 reads MNHNY; CDR2 reads SVGAGI (reference sequence).

The rearrangement links TRBV5-4 to TRBJ2-1; D not certain. The length of the CDR3 is 13 residues. V was clipped by 1 base and J by 5 bases, with 7 bases between them. Per the germline V gene, CDR1 is SGHNT and CDR2 is YYREEE (reference sequence). The CDR3 here is CASSLPRNNEQFF. The CDR3 DNA reads TGTGCCAGCAGCTTGCCTAGAAACAATGAGCAGTTCTTC.

In the case of this clone: The identical CDR3 is also encoded by other nucleotide sequences in the sample. This rearrangement joins TRBV5-1 to TRBJ2-6, with D unclear. The CDR3 consists of 15 residues. Germline V gene lookup returns CDR1 SGHRS and CDR2 YFSETQ. With 0 bases removed from V and 0 bases from J, the gap between germline ends came to 4 bases. The CDR3 DNA follows: TGCGCCAGCAGCTTGGTGGACTCTGGGGCCAACGTCCTGACTTTC. Residues: CASSLVDSGANVLTF. The full variable domain, completed using reference TRBV5-1 and TRBJ2-6, is KAGVTQTPRYLIKTRGQQVTLSCSPISGHRSVSWYQQTPGQGLQFLFEYFSETQRNKGNFPGRFSGRQFSNSRSEMNVSTLELGDSALYLCASSLVDSGANVLTFGAGSRLTVL.

The gene calls are TRBV7-3 and TRBJ2-7; TRBD2 might be the D (6 bases). Per the germline V gene, CDR1 is SGHTA and CDR2 is FQGTGA. The CDR3 length is 17 residues. V shed 1 base and J shed 2 bases, with 18 bases lying between them. In nucleotides, the CDR3 is TGTGCCAGCAGCTTAAGAGGTCCGGACTACAGCCCCTACGAGCAGTACTTC. Encoded protein: CASSLRGPDYSPYEQYF.

The chain joins TRBV4-1 to TRBJ2-7; 12 bases are a match to TRBD2. The CDR3 runs 15 residues. Looked up from germline, CDR1 is MGHRA and CDR2 is YSYEKL. After removal of 6 bases from V and 7 bases from J, the junction contained 10 bases not matched to a gene. The CDR3 reads CASRSTSGSIREQYF. The CDR3 nucleotides are TGCGCCAGCAGGTCGACTAGCGGGAGCATCAGGGAGCAGTACTTC.

The chain employs TRBV29-1 and TRBJ2-6; D uncertain. The CDR3 totals 16 residues. Germline V gene data show CDR1 as SQVTM and CDR2 as ANQGSEA. V was shortened by 4 bases and J by 0 bases, with 13 bases between the two germline ends. CDR3 nucleotide sequence: TGCAGCGTTGGTCCTGCGGACGACTCTGGGGCCAACGTCCTGACTTTC. Its translation: CSVGPADDSGANVLTF.

This chain links TRBV18 with TRBJ2-1; D remains unclear. CDR3 length equals 15 residues. The germline V gene encodes CDR1 KGHSH and CDR2 LQKENI. With 3 bases removed from V and 0 bases from J, the gap between germline ends came to 9 bases. The CDR3 loop is CASSPRAVSYNEQFF. CDR3 nucleotide sequence: TGTGCCAGCTCACCCCGGGCGGTCTCCTACAATGAGCAGTTCTTC.

The chain links TRBV2 to TRBJ1-2; perhaps TRBD1 as D (6 bases). Trimming removed 6 bases from V and 5 bases from J, with 16 bases in between. The CDR3 has 14 amino acids. Germline V CDR1 and CDR2: SNHLY, FYNNEI. CDR3 DNA sequence: TGTGCCAGCAGAACCGGGACAACGTCATATGGCTACACCTTC. It specifies CASRTGTTSYGYTF.

This clone has more than one count but fewer than ten. This chain uses TRBV7-2 with TRBJ1-5; TRBD1 might be the D (5 bases). Germline CDR1 SGHTA, CDR2 FQGNSA. Between the trimmed V and J ends, which lost 3 bases and 2 bases, there was a span of 14 bases. The CDR3 sequence is 16 residues long. CDR3 residues: CASSFAGTGGNQPQHF. The CDR3, as DNA: TGTGCCAGCAGCTTCGCCGGGACTGGGGGCAATCAGCCCCAGCATTTT.

The J gene is TRBJ2-5, the V gene TRBV19, with 8 bases identical to TRBD1. V shed 2 bases and J 3 bases; nucleotides not matched to a gene: 5. Germline CDR1 is LNHDA and CDR2 is SQIVND (reference sequence). CDR3 length: 15 residues. CDR3 in DNA: TGTGCCAGTAGTATAAGGACAGGGTGGGAAGAGACCCAGTACTTC. Its protein product is CASSIRTGWEETQYF.

Turning to this clone: The sample carries other DNA sequences with the same CDR3. The rearrangement uses TRBV10-3 and TRBJ2-3; D unresolved. CDR1 ENHRY and CDR2 SYGVKD come from the germline V gene. The CDR3 has 13 residues. Trimming shortened V by 5 bases and J by 1 base, and 7 bases separated the two germline ends. The CDR3 sequence: CAISLSGTDTQYF. CDR3 sequence (DNA): TGTGCCATCAGTTTAAGCGGCACAGATACGCAGTATTTT.

This rearrangement joins TRBV6-5 to TRBJ2-7; no definite D call. Trimming stripped 7 bases from V and 4 bases from J, with 8 bases between. This CDR3 comprises 11 residues. CDR1 is MNHEY and CDR2 is SVGAGI in the germline V gene. The CDR3, as DNA: TGTGCCAGCATGGAGCGTTACGAGCAGTACTTC. Translation gives CASMERYEQYF.

The V call is TRBV28, the J call TRBJ2-3, with TRBD1 matching 11 bases. Germline V gene lookup returns CDR1 MDHEN and CDR2 SYDVKM. The junction had 3 bases not matched to a gene; V was cut back by 3 bases and J by 4 bases. The length of the CDR3 is 15 residues. CDR3 residues: CASSLGTGGSDTQYF. For the CDR3, the DNA is TGTGCCAGCAGTTTGGGGACAGGGGGTTCAGATACGCAGTATTTT. The full variable domain, with the rest looked up from reference TRBV28 and TRBJ2-3, is DVKVTQSSRYLVKRTGEKVFLECVQDMDHENMFWYRQDPGLGLRLIYFSYDVKMKEKGDIPEGYSVSREKKERFSLILESASTNQTSMYLCASSLGTGGSDTQYFGPGTRLTVL.

This rearrangement joins TRBV12-5 to TRBJ1-2, with TRBD1 matching 7 bases. The V gene's germline CDR1 is LGHNT and CDR2 FRNRAP. The ends lost 5 bases at V and 4 bases at J; junction bases unmatched: 10. This CDR3 contains 15 residues. CDR3 loop: CASGIQGLGAYGYTF. The CDR3 DNA is TGTGCTAGTGGTATACAGGGGTTAGGGGCCTATGGCTACACCTTC.

This sequence joins TRBV20-1 and TRBJ1-1; D unclear. The V end was cut by 3 bases, the J end by 6 bases, with 5 bases between. There are 10 residues in the CDR3. Looked up from germline, CDR1 is DFQATT and CDR2 is SNEGSKA (reference sequence). CDR3 in DNA: TGCAGTGCTAGGACCCCTGAAGCTTTCTTT. Its translation: CSARTPEAFF.

The V gene is TRBV7-9, the J gene TRBJ2-7; D is possibly TRBD1 (6 bases). The CDR3 has 17 residues. CDR1 is SEHNR and CDR2 is FQNEAQ in the germline V gene (reference sequence). V gave up 2 bases and J gave up 0 bases, with 17 bases separating them. In DNA form, the CDR3 reads TGTGCCAGCAGCTTAAGCTTCGTCCGGGACAACTCCTACGAGCAGTACTTC. Amino acids: CASSLSFVRDNSYEQYF. Based on the CDR3 plus reference TRBV7-9 and TRBJ2-7, the full variable domain is DTGVSQNPRHKITKRGQNVTFRCDPISEHNRLYWYRQTLGQGPEFLTYFQNEAQLEKSRLLSDRFSAERPKGSFSTLEIQRTEQGDSAMYLCASSLSFVRDNSYEQYFGPGTRLTVT.

Of note for this clone: This specimen includes other DNA sequences encoding the same CDR3. The chain carries TRBV5-1 and TRBJ2-7, with D perhaps matching TRBD2 (5 bases). Trimming removed 1 base from V and 0 bases from J, with 8 bases in between. The CDR3 consists of 14 residues. CDR1 and CDR2 from the germline V gene are SGHRS and YFSETQ. CDR3 amino acids: CASSLSGLSYEQYF. The CDR3 nucleotides are TGCGCCAGCAGCTTGAGCGGCCTCTCCTACGAGCAGTACTTC.

This chain links TRBV5-1 with TRBJ2-7; 7 bases are shared with TRBD2. CDR3 length: 16 amino acids. The V and J ends lost 4 bases and 0 bases, in that order; junction bases with no gene match: 10. Germline loops: CDR1 SGHRS, CDR2 YFSETQ. The CDR3 region is CASSGGELLSSYEQYF. In nucleotides, the CDR3 is TGCGCCAGCAGCGGGGGGGAGCTGTTGAGCTCCTACGAGCAGTACTTC.

This rearrangement joins TRBV18 to TRBJ2-3; TRBD2 agrees at 7 bases. Germline assignment: CDR1 KGHSH and CDR2 LQKENI. V lost 5 bases to trimming and J lost 3 bases; unmatched junction nucleotides: 5. This CDR3 is 14 amino acids long. This CDR3 reads CASSDPGLTDTQYF. Written as DNA, the CDR3 is TGTGCCAGCTCAGATCCGGGACTAACAGATACGCAGTATTTT. The full variable domain, completed using reference TRBV18 and TRBJ2-3, is NAGVMQNPRHLVRRRGQEARLRCSPMKGHSHVYWYRQLPEEGLKFMVYLQKENIIDESGMPKERFSAEFPKEGPSILRIQQVVRGDSAAYFCASSDPGLTDTQYFGPGTRLTVL.

The chain employs TRBV6-1 and TRBJ1-2, with D unclear. The CDR3 length is 17 residues. The V end was cut by 2 bases, the J end by 5 bases, with 21 bases between. The germline CDR1 and CDR2 sequences are MNHNS and SASEGT. CDR3 nucleotide sequence: TGTGCCAGCAGTGAAAATCCGTTTATCCGGGGAGGGTATGGCTACACCTTC. This gives the protein CASSENPFIRGGYGYTF.

The chain joins TRBV4-2 to TRBJ2-7, with D maybe TRBD2 (7 bases). This CDR3 has 13 residues. Germline V gene lookup returns CDR1 LGHNA and CDR2 YNFKEQ. V was clipped by 1 base and J by 5 bases, with 9 bases between them. The DNA of the CDR3 is TGTGCCAGCAGCCAAGCGGGGGGCAACGAGCAGTACTTC. Its translation is CASSQAGGNEQYF.

V is TRBV10-3 and J is TRBJ1-1, with TRBD1 matching over 11 bases. Germline V lookup: CDR1 ENHRY, CDR2 SYGVKD. Trimming at V came to 7 bases and at J to 4 bases, leaving 2 bases not matched to a gene. CDR3 length: 13 amino acids. CDR3 in amino acids: CAIKGTGGTEAFF. The CDR3 region has the DNA TGTGCCATCAAGGGGACAGGGGGCACTGAAGCTTTCTTT.